Presented here are 21 T cell receptor beta chains from one specimen sequenced in a study of T-cell reconstitution after alpha-beta-depleted transplantation in children. Unique molecular identifiers were built into the TCRbeta library. TCRdb fed the PCR reads into MiXCR, producing one record per CDR3 protein. The table records about 15,000 distinct CDR3 sequences, around 5.1% of them present only once. This specimen consisted of PBMCs, obtained before TCRalphabeta/CD19-depleted stem cell transplant. Every receptor here comes from a boy aged 10-17 years with acute lymphoblastic leukemia, due to receive a stem cell transplant.

This clonotype was seen repeatedly, ten times or more. The J gene is TRBJ1-3, the V gene TRBV15; D gene ambiguous. Trimming cost V 0 bases and J 4 bases, with 10 bases left between them. Germline values: CDR1 LNHNV, CDR2 YYDKDF (reference sequence). The CDR3 totals 15 residues. The CDR3 DNA is TGTGCCACCAGCAGAGATAAAAATGGGGGAAACACCATATATTTT. Translation gives CATSRDKNGGNTIYF.

This clonotype was counted many times. The chain is built from TRBV6-2 or TRBV6-3 and TRBJ2-7; TRBD1 aligns across 7 bases. The CDR3 has 15 amino acids. Trimming removed 3 bases from V and 1 base from J; junction bases left unmatched: 6. The germline V gene has CDR1 MNHEY and CDR2 SVGEGT. For the CDR3, the DNA is TGTGCCAGCAGTTATTTGCGGACAGGATCCTACGAGCAGTACTTC. This sequence encodes CASSYLRTGSYEQYF.

The chain couples TRBV20-1 to TRBJ1-2; D call uncertain. Trimming pared 3 bases from V and 6 bases from J, leaving 11 bases between. CDR1 DFQATT and CDR2 SNEGSKA come from the germline V gene (reference sequence). This CDR3 has 12 residues. The CDR3 region has the DNA TGCAGTGCTAGTGGTCCCAGTCATGGCTACACCTTC. Residues: CSASGPSHGYTF.

In this sample, this clonotype turned up many times. The rearrangement joins TRBV9 to TRBJ2-7; 10 positions agree with TRBD1. Germline lookup yields CDR1 SGDLS and CDR2 YYNGEE. This CDR3 is 15 amino acids long. The V and J ends lost 4 bases and 1 base, in that order; junction bases with no gene match: 5. This chain's CDR3 is CASSTGTGVSYEQYF. CDR3 DNA sequence: TGTGCCAGCAGCACCGGGACAGGGGTGTCCTACGAGCAGTACTTC.

The table lists this clonotype with many counts. The chain carries TRBV27 and TRBJ2-7, with a tentative D call TRBD1 (6 bases). Germline CDR1 and CDR2: MNHEY and SMNVEV (reference sequence). Trimming took 5 bases from V and 3 from J, leaving 14 bases between them. CDR3 size: 14 residues. The CDR3: CASSRSGANYEQYF. Written as DNA, the CDR3 is TGTGCCAGCAGTAGGTCAGGGGCGAACTACGAGCAGTACTTC.

This clonotype was counted ten times or more. The chain recombines TRBV20-1 with TRBJ1-1; D gene uncertain. The germline gives CDR1 DFQATT, CDR2 SNEGSKA (reference sequence). Deletions cut 2 bases from V and 5 bases from J, with 15 bases between. CDR3 size: 14 residues. Here the CDR3 DNA reads TGCAGTGCTAGATGGGGTAGCCTGGGAACTGAAGCTTTCTTT. It encodes CSARWGSLGTEAFF.

This clonotype was detected ten times or more. V is TRBV15 and J is TRBJ1-2, with D unclear. The CDR3 covers 16 residues. Trimming shortened V by 5 bases and J by 0 bases, and 16 bases separated the two germline ends. The germline gives CDR1 LNHNV, CDR2 YYDKDF (reference sequence). The chain's CDR3 is CATSSPVGRTNYGYTF. In DNA form, the CDR3 reads TGTGCCACCAGCTCCCCGGTGGGGAGAACTAACTATGGCTACACCTTC.

This clonotype has ten or more counts. V gene TRBV4-1 combines with J gene TRBJ1-1; D call uncertain. The CDR3 has 13 residues. V lost 5 bases and J 8 bases, leaving 15 bases between the germline ends. Looked up from germline, CDR1 is MGHRA and CDR2 is YSYEKL. The CDR3 DNA sequence: TGCGCCAGCAGCAACACTCGTGGTACCGAAGCTTTCTTT. It is translated as CASSNTRGTEAFF.

This clonotype came up many times. This chain links TRBV6-2 or TRBV6-3 with TRBJ1-1; D is undetermined. Trimming pared 0 bases from V and 4 bases from J, leaving 15 bases between. Germline V gene sequence: CDR1 MNHEY, CDR2 SVGEGT. This CDR3 has 16 amino acids. The CDR3 DNA follows: TGTGCCAGCAGTTACTCGTCTCGGGATTTTACCACTGAAGCTTTCTTT. Translated, it gives CASSYSSRDFTTEAFF.

This clonotype was recorded many times. CDR3 sequence: CASSFSNEAFF. The CDR3 coding sequence is TGTGCCAGCAGCTTTAGTAATGAAGCTTTCTTT. The rearrangement links TRBV7-9 to TRBJ1-1; unclear D gene. There are 11 residues in the CDR3. Trimming cost V 3 bases and J 7 bases, with 6 bases left between them. Germline V gene lookup returns CDR1 SEHNR and CDR2 FQNEAQ (reference sequence).

This clonotype was recorded at least ten times. The V call is TRBV7-2, the J call TRBJ1-2, with 7 nucleotides matching TRBD1. The CDR3 runs to 15 residues. With V trimmed by 1 base and J by 3 bases, 5 bases remained unmatched. The V gene's germline CDR1 is SGHTA and CDR2 FQGNSA. This CDR3 reads CASSLGYGTDYGYTF. The CDR3 DNA sequence: TGTGCCAGCAGCTTAGGGTACGGGACAGACTATGGCTACACCTTC.

The table lists this clonotype with many counts. The chain has TRBV5-1 and TRBJ2-1, with TRBD2 matching 12 bases. The V and J ends lost 4 bases and 15 bases, in that order; junction bases with no gene match: 5. This CDR3 has 12 amino acids. Germline V gene data show CDR1 as SGHRS and CDR2 as YFSETQ. CDR3: CASSLAGGRRFF. The CDR3 DNA reads TGCGCCAGCAGCCTAGCGGGAGGGCGACGGTTCTTC.

This chain's CDR3 is CASSLQGGLEGEQETQYF. DNA for the CDR3: TGTGCCTCCAGCCTCCAGGGGGGACTAGAAGGAGAGCAAGAGACCCAGTACTTC. This chain uses TRBV3-1 with TRBJ2-5; D is perhaps TRBD2 (8 bases). The CDR3 runs 18 residues. Trimming pared 11 bases from V and 2 bases from J, leaving 30 bases between. Germline V gene lookup returns CDR1 LGHDT and CDR2 YNNKEL (reference sequence).

This clonotype was picked up many times. The V gene is TRBV5-1, the J gene TRBJ1-2; D call uncertain. Trimming cost V 0 bases and J 0 bases, with 9 bases left between them. This CDR3 comprises 15 residues. Germline CDR1 SGHRS, CDR2 YFSETQ. This chain's CDR3 is CASSLEQTANYGYTF. The CDR3 DNA sequence: TGCGCCAGCAGCTTGGAACAAACGGCTAACTATGGCTACACCTTC.

This clonotype was picked up many times. The chain carries TRBV19 and TRBJ1-1, with D maybe TRBD1 (5 bases). The CDR3 consists of 16 residues. CDR1 LNHDA and CDR2 SQIVND come from the germline V gene (reference sequence). Trimming cost V 3 bases and J 2 bases, with 16 bases left between them. As DNA, the CDR3 is TGTGCCAGTAGTATTAACAGTAGGGACGGAAACACTGAAGCTTTCTTT. It yields the protein CASSINSRDGNTEAFF.

This clonotype was observed at least ten times. This rearrangement joins TRBV6-5 to TRBJ1-6; D not certain. The germline gives CDR1 MNHEY, CDR2 SVGAGI. The CDR3 runs 14 residues. V shed 8 bases and J shed 0 bases, with 8 bases lying between them. The CDR3 region is CASGRSSYNSPLHF. DNA for the CDR3: TGTGCCAGCGGGAGGAGCTCCTATAATTCACCCCTCCACTTT.

This clonotype was counted ten times or more. The gene calls are TRBV6-1 and TRBJ1-4, with 10 positions matching TRBD1. The junction had 4 bases not matched to a gene; V was cut back by 5 bases and J by 7 bases. Germline V gives CDR1 MNHNS, CDR2 SASEGT. The CDR3 is made up of 14 amino acids. CDR3 sequence: CASSKDRGSEKLFF. The DNA of the CDR3 is TGTGCCAGCAGTAAGGACAGGGGGAGTGAAAAACTGTTTTTT.

This clonotype was found many times. This sequence joins TRBV2 and TRBJ2-7; 8 bases agree with TRBD2. The CDR3 is made up of 13 amino acids. The V gene end was trimmed by 5 bases and the J gene end by 4 bases; junction bases not matched to a gene: 4. The germline gives CDR1 SNHLY, CDR2 FYNNEI. The CDR3, as DNA: TGTGCCAGCAGTAGGGGACTAGTTTACGAGCAGTACTTC. This gives the protein CASSRGLVYEQYF.

This clonotype was seen ten or more times. V gene TRBV16 combines with J gene TRBJ2-7, with a tentative D call TRBD1 (6 bases). The germline CDR1 and CDR2 sequences are KGHSY and FQNENV. CDR3 length: 14 amino acids. Trimming removed 1 base at V and 1 base at J, with 8 bases between. CDR3 loop: CASSQWTASYEQYF. CDR3 coding DNA: TGTGCCAGCAGCCAATGGACAGCTTCCTACGAGCAGTACTTC.

This clonotype has a count of ten or more. The rearrangement joins TRBV2 to TRBJ2-3, with TRBD2 as a possible D gene (7 bases). Trimming took off 7 bases at V and 4 bases at J, with 15 bases between the two ends. Germline loops: CDR1 SNHLY, CDR2 FYNNEI. The CDR3 sequence is 14 residues long. Here the CDR3 DNA reads TGTGCCAGCAACATCGGGGGGCCACCAGATACGCAGTATTTT. Protein product: CASNIGGPPDTQYF.

This clonotype was seen ten or more times. V gene TRBV6-2 or TRBV6-3 combines with J gene TRBJ2-1, with D possibly matching TRBD2 (6 bases). Per germline, CDR1 MNHEY and CDR2 SVGEGT. The CDR3 runs 16 residues. The V end lost 6 bases, the J end lost 0 bases, and 15 bases lay between the germline ends. CDR3 sequence: CASSTGTPSSYNEQFF. The CDR3, as DNA: TGTGCCAGCAGCACCGGGACTCCCAGCTCCTACAATGAGCAGTTCTTC.